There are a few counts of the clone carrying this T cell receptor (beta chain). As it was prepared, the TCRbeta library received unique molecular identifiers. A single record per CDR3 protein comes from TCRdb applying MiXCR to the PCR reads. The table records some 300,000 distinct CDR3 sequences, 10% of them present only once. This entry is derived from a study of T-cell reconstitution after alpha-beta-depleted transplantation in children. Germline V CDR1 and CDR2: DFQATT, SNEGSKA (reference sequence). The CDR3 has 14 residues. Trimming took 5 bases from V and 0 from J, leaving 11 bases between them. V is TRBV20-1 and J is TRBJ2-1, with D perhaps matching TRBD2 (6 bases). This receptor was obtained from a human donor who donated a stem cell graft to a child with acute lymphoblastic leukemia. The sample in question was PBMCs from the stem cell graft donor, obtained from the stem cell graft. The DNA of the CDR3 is TGCAGTGCTGGACGACTAGGCTCCTACAATGAGCAGTTCTTC. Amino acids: CSAGRLGSYNEQFF.